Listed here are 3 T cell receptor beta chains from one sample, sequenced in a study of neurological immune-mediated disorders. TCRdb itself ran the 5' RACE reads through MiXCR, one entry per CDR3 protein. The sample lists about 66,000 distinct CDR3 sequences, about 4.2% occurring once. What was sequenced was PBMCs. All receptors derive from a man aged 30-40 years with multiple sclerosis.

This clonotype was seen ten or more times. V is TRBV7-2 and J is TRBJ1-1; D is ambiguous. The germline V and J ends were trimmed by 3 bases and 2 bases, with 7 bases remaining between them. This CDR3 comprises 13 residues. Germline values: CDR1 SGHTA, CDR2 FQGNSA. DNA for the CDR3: TGTGCCAGCAGCTTCGGATTAAACACTGAAGCTTTCTTT. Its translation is CASSFGLNTEAFF.

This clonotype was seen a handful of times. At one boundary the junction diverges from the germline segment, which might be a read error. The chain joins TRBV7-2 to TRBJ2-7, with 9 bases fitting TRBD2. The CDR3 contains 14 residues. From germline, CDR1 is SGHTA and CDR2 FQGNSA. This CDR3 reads CASSRLAGGPEKYF. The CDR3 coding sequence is TGTGCCAGCAGCCGACTGGCGGGGGGGCCCGAGAAGTACTTC.

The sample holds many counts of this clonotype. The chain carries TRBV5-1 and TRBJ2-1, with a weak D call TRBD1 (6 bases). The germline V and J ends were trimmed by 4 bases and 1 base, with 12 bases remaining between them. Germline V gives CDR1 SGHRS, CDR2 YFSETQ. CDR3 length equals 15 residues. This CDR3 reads CASSNRVWSYNEQFF. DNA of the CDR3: TGCGCCAGCAGCAACAGGGTGTGGTCCTACAATGAGCAGTTCTTC.